This T cell receptor (beta chain) was found in a study of cytomegalovirus exposure and HLA in healthy donors. 60 Vbeta and 13 Jbeta primers were used in PCR. TCRdb keeps only in-frame clones here, not all; method: immunoSEQ multiplex PCR. The repertoire consists of approximately 150,000 clones, with roughly 79% occurring once and the leading ten covering roughly 0.69%. Trimming stripped 3 bases from V and 4 bases from J, with 24 bases between. CDR1 is LGHNA and CDR2 is YNFKEQ in the germline V gene. The CDR3 covers 18 residues. The clonotype comes from a male donor in good health and CMV-seronegative. The sequencing sample was made of PBMCs. The chain uses TRBV4-2 and TRBJ1-1; no reliable D call. The CDR3 loop is CASSHLVGDLGTSTEAFF. The CDR3 bases are TGTGCCAGCAGCCACCTAGTGGGAGACCTGGGAACGAGCACTGAAGCTTTCTTT.